The sequence of this T cell receptor beta chain was determined in a study of shared clonotypes between healthy human individuals. Study-wide results and caveats: Limited genetic and exposure-history diversity came from having few donors. An effect of sequencing depth on clonotype sharing among donors was expected.

Deep level was the assay's run setting. Each cell subset's genomic DNA was divided evenly among several immunoSEQ plates. Using immunoSEQ multiplex PCR, the repertoire was profiled, and TCRdb retains in-frame clones only, with some absent. The sample lists about 1.5 million clones, approximately 96% occurring once. The CDR3 covers 14 residues. Trimming took off 2 bases at V and 9 bases at J, with 15 bases between the two ends. CDR1 and CDR2 (germline): SGHRS, YFSETQ. Turning to this clone: Its antigen is still unknown.

The receptor's source is a man in his thirties or forties in good health. The source material was naive CD4+ T cells sorted from blood. The subset is: CD45RA+ positively selected. V and J are TRBV5-1 and TRBJ2-1, with D maybe TRBD2 (5 bases). CDR3 bases: TGCGCCAGCAGCTTCGGACTTACGGTGGGTGAGCAGTTCTTC. This gives the protein CASSFGLTVGEQFF.